This TCR beta chain is from a study of response to subunit inactivated influenza vaccine. Findings of the study overall: There was a suggestion from the authors that each seasonal influenza vaccination recruits few new T cells.

TCRdb reprocessed the RT-PCR reads via MiXCR and lists one record per CDR3 protein. This repertoire shows 560,000 or so distinct CDR3 sequences, 6.5% to 8% found once; its top ten account for roughly 13%. The CDR3 spans 15 residues. Trimming left V 0 bases short and J 1 base short, with 10 bases between. Germline V CDR1 and CDR2: SGDLS, YYNGEE. This clonotype was seen more than once but under ten times. The target antigen is unknown. The V and J genes are TRBV9 and TRBJ2-5; a possible D gene is TRBD2 (6 bases). The material sequenced was PBMCs from blood, taken roughly 24 months after vaccination. The sequence was obtained from a man aged 50-75 years who received an inactivated influenza vaccine. Here the CDR3 DNA reads TGTGCCAGCAGCGTAGCGGTTAGCGGCCAAGAGACCCAGTACTTC. It is translated as CASSVAVSGQETQYF.